The TCR beta chain under discussion was sequenced for a study of blood T cells in healthy people across ages. This clonotype has more than one count but fewer than ten. Its antigen is still unknown. Study-level points and caveats: Per million T cells, the diversity of TCR beta decreased roughly linearly as age advanced.

For the second PCR, which ran for 7 to 11 cycles, a sample-barcoded 5' primer and a J-beta primer mix were used. TCRdb itself ran the 5' RACE reads through MiXCR, one entry per CDR3 protein. Of about 1.5 million distinct CDR3 sequences listed, under 55% are singletons. The ends were cut back, 2 bases at V and 0 bases at J, with 8 bases in the middle. Germline V lookup: CDR1 MNHEY, CDR2 SVGAGI. The CDR3 contains 15 residues. The receptor was derived from a woman aged 18-29 years in good health. The chain joins TRBV6-5 to TRBJ1-5, with D perhaps matching TRBD1 (5 bases). Sample: blood. The CDR3 nucleotides are TGTGCCAGCAGTTACGGGGCAGATAGCAATCAGCCCCAGCATTTT. It translates to CASSYGADSNQPQHF.